This T cell receptor (beta chain) was observed in a study of T-cell memory formation after mild COVID-19. The overall study: Across donors, TCR clusters were largely donor specific. Findings of the study overall: Prior to infection, memory already included some responding clones, suggesting cross-reactive memory joined.

As regards this clonotype: Its antigen is not identified.

5'RACE primed from the constant segment yielded TCR alpha and TCR beta cDNA libraries bearing sample barcodes and UMIs. TCRdb fed the 5' RACE reads into MiXCR, producing one record per CDR3 protein. This table holds about 350,000 distinct CDR3 sequences, roughly 13% found once. The CDR3 has 13 residues. The junction had 4 bases not matched to a gene; V was cut back by 7 bases and J by 2 bases. CDR1 and CDR2 (germline): SQVTM, ANQGSEA. V usage is TRBV29-1 and J usage is TRBJ2-5; the match to TRBD1 covers 10 bases. The sequence was obtained from a man aged 18 to 30 who had mild COVID-19 (a few samples of this study predate the infection). Cell type and time point are not known. Sequenced input: PBMCs or a T cell subset sorted from them (not recorded which). This chain's CDR3 is CSAGQGEQETQYF. CDR3 nucleotide sequence: TGCAGCGCCGGACAGGGGGAGCAAGAGACCCAGTACTTC.